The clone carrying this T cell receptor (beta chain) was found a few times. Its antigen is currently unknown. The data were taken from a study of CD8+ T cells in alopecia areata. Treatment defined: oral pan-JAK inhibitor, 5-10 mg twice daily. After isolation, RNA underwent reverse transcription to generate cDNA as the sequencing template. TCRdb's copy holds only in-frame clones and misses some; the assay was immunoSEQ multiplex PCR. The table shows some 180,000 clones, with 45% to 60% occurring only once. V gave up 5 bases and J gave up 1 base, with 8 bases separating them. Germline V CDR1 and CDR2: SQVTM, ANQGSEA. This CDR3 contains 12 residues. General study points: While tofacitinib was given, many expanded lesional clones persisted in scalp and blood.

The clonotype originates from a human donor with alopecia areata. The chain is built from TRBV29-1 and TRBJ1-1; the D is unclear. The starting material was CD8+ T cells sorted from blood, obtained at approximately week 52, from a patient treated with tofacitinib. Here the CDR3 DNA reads TGCAGCGTTCACAACCCGAACACTGAAGCTTTCTTT. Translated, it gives CSVHNPNTEAFF.